One TCR beta chain is described in this entry. TCRdb's copy holds only in-frame clones and misses some; the assay was immunoSEQ multiplex PCR. The data contain tens of thousands of clones, 90% of them seen just once; the ten biggest clones take up under 0.65%. The CDR3 extends over 14 amino acids. V was trimmed by 7 bases and J by 1 base, leaving 12 bases between them. CDR1 is SNHLY and CDR2 is FYNNEI in the germline V gene. The data belong to a study of blood T cell repertoires in COVID-19. Study in general: In each case, the material was cDNA or gDNA derived from T cells, B-cell-depleted T cells, or PBMCs.

This chain uses TRBV2 with TRBJ2-3, with D possibly being TRBD2 (5 bases). The clonotype was recovered from a man aged 50 or older with COVID-19, enrolled during active disease. Sequencing was done on a sample of peripheral blood. CDR3 nucleotide sequence: TGTGCCAGCAATCTCATTAGCGGCACAGATACGCAGTATTTT. Protein product: CASNLISGTDTQYF.